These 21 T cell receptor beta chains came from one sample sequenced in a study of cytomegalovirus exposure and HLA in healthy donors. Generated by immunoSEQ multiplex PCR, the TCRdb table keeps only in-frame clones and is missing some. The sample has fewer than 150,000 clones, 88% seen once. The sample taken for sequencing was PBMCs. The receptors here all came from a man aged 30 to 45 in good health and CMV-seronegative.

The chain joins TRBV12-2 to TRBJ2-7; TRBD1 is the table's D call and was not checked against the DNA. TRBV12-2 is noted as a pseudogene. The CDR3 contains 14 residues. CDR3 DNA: TGTGCAAGTCGCGTCCGGGACAAACGATACGAGCAGTACTTC. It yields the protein CASRVRDKRYEQYF.

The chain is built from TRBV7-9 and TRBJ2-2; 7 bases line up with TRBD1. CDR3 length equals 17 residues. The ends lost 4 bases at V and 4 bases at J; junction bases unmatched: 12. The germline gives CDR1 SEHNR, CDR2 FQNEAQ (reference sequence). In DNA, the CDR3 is TGTGCCAGCAGCTCGGACGGGACAGTCAGAGTCACCGGGGAGCTGTTTTTT. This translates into CASSSDGTVRVTGELFF.

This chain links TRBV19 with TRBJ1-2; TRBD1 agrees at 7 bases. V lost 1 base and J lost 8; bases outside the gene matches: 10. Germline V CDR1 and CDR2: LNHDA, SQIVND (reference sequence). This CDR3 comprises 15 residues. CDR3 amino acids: CASSIGGGTGEGYTF. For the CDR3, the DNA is TGTGCCAGTAGTATAGGGGGTGGAACAGGGGAAGGCTACACCTTC.

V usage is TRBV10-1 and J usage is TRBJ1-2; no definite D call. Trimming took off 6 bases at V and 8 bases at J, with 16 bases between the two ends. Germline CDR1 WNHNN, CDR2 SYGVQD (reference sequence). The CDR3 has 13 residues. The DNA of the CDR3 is TGCGCCAGCAGCCCTCTCGCAGGTTGGGGCTACACCTTC. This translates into CASSPLAGWGYTF.

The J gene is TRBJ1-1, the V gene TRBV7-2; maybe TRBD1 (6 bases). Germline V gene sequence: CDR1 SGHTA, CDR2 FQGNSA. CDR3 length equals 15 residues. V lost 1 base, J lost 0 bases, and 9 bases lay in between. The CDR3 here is CASSLGPGVNTEAFF. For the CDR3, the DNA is TGTGCCAGCAGCTTAGGGCCAGGGGTGAACACTGAAGCTTTCTTT. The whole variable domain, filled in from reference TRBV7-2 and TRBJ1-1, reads GAGVSQSPSNKVTEKGKDVELRCDPISGHTALYWYRQSLGQGLEFLIYFQGNSAPDKSGLPSDRFSAERTGGSVSTLTIQRTQQEDSAVYLCASSLGPGVNTEAFFGQGTRLTVV.

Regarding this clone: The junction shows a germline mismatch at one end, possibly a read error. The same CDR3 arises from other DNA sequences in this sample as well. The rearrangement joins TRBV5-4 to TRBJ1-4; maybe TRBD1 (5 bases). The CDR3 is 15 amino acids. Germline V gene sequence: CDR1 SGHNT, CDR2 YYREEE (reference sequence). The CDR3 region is CASSPSPGGGEKLFF. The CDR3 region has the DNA TGTGCCAGCAGCCCCTCGCCGGGGGGTGGTGAAAAGCTGTTTTTT.

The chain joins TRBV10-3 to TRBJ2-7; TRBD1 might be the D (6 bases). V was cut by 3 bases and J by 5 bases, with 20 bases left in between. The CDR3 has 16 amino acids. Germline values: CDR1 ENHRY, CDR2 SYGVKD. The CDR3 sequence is CAISDVDRPGQDEQYF. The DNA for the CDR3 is TGTGCCATCAGTGACGTAGACAGGCCAGGGCAGGACGAGCAGTACTTC.

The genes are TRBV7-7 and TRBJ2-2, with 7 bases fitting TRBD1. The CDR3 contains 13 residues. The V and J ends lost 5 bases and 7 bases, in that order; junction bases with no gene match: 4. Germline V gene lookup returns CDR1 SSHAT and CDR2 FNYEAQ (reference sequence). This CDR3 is CASSRGRSGELFF. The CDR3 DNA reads TGTGCCAGCAGCAGGGGGCGTAGCGGGGAGCTGTTTTTT.

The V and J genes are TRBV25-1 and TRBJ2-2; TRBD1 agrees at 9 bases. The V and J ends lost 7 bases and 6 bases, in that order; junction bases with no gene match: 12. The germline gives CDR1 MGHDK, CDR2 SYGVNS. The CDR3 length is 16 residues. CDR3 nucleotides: TGTGCCAGCACCAAAGCCGGGACAGGGAGCGCCGGGGAGCTGTTTTTT. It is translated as CASTKAGTGSAGELFF.

CDR3 nucleotide sequence: TGTGCCAGCAGCCCGACCCCGGAACGGAGGTATGGCTACACCTTC. Its translation is CASSPTPERRYGYTF. The gene calls are TRBV7-2 and TRBJ1-2; D remains unclear. CDR3 length equals 15 residues. CDR1 is SGHTA and CDR2 is FQGNSA in the germline V gene. V was shortened by 5 bases and J by 5 bases, with 18 bases between the two germline ends.

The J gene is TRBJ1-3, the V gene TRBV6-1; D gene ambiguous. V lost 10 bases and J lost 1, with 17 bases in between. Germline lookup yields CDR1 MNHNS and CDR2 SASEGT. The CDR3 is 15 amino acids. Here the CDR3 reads CAIWFGTGSGNTIYF. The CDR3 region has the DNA TGTGCCATCTGGTTTGGAACGGGGTCTGGAAACACCATATATTTT.

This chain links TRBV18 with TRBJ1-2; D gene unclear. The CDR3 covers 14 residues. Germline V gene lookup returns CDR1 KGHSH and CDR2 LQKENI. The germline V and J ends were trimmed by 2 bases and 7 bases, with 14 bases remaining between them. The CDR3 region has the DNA TGTGCCAGCTCACCAGGCGGGCCGGCTTCTGGCTACACCTTC. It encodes CASSPGGPASGYTF.

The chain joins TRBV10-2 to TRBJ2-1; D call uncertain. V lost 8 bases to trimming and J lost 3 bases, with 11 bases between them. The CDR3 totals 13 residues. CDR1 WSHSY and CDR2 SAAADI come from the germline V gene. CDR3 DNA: TGCGCCAGCCGGCAAACTAACTACAATGAGCAGTTCTTC. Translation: CASRQTNYNEQFF.

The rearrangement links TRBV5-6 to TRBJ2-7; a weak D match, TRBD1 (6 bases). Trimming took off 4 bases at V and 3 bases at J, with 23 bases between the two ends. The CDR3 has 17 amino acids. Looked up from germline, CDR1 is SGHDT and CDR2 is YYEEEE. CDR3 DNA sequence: TGTGCCAGCAGCGCCGGGATTAGGTCCCGGGACAACTACGAGCAGTACTTC. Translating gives CASSAGIRSRDNYEQYF.

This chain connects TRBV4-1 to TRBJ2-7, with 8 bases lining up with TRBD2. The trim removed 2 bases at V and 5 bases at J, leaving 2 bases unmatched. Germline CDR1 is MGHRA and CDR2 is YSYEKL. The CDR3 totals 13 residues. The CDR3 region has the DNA TGCGCCAGCAGCCAAAATAGCGGGGACGAGCAGTACTTC. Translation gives CASSQNSGDEQYF.

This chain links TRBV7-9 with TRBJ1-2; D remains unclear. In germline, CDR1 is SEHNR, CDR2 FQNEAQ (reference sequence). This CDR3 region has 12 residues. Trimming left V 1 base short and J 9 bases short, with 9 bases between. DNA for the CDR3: TGTGCCAGCAGCTTAGGACATGATCGCTACACCTTC. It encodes CASSLGHDRYTF.

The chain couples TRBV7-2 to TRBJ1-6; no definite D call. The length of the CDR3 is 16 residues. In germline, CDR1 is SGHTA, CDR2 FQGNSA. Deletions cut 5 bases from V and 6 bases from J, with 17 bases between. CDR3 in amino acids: CASSLSAGLINSPLHF. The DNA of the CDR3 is TGTGCCAGCAGCCTCTCAGCGGGCTTGATTAATTCACCCCTCCACTTT. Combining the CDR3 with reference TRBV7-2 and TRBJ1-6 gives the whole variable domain GAGVSQSPSNKVTEKGKDVELRCDPISGHTALYWYRQSLGQGLEFLIYFQGNSAPDKSGLPSDRFSAERTGGSVSTLTIQRTQQEDSAVYLCASSLSAGLINSPLHFGNGTRLTVT.

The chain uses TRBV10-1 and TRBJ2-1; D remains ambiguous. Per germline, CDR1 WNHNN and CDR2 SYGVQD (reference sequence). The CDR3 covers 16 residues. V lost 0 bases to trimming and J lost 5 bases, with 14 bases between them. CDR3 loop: CASSESIGDRDNEQFF. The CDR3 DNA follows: TGCGCCAGCAGTGAGTCGATCGGAGACCGGGACAATGAGCAGTTCTTC.

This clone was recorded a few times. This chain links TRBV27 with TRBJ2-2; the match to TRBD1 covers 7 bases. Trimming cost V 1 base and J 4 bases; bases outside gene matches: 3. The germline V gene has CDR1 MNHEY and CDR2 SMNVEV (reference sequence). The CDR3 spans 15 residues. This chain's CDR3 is CASSLLGQITGELFF. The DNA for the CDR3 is TGTGCCAGCAGTTTATTGGGACAGATCACCGGGGAGCTGTTTTTT.

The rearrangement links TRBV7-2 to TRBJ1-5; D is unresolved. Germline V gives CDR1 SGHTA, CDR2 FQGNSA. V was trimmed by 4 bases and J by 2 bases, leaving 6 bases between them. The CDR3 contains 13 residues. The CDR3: CASSSEGNQPQHF. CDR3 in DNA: TGTGCCAGCAGCTCAGAGGGCAATCAGCCCCAGCATTTT.

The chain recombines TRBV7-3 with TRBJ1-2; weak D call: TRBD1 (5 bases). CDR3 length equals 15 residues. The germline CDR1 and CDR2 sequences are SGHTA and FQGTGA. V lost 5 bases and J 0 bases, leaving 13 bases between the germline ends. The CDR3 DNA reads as TGTGCCAGCAGCCCAGACAGCTACTCTAACTATGGCTACACCTTC. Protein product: CASSPDSYSNYGYTF.